What follows are 9 T cell receptor beta chains derived from one specimen sequenced in a study of T cells in narcolepsy. Profiled with immunoSEQ multiplex PCR; TCRdb holds only in-frame clones, not every one. The sample holds around 30,000 clones; 78% are singletons and the top ten take less than 1.5%. The material sequenced was CD45RA- memory CD4+ T cells from PBMCs. These TCRs come from a human donor with narcolepsy.

The chain has TRBV5-1 and TRBJ1-1, with D unclear. Trimming took off 4 bases at V and 0 bases at J, with 13 bases between the two ends. The length of the CDR3 is 15 residues. Germline CDR1 SGHRS, CDR2 YFSETQ. This CDR3 reads CASSQMEALNTEAFF. CDR3 DNA sequence: TGCGCCAGCAGCCAAATGGAGGCACTGAACACTGAAGCTTTCTTT.

The chain joins TRBV4-2 to TRBJ2-3; D is unclear. The CDR3 length is 16 residues. Per the germline V gene, CDR1 is LGHNA and CDR2 is YNFKEQ. V lost 0 bases, J lost 0 bases, and 10 bases lay in between. The CDR3 reads CASSQDEITSTDTQYF. The CDR3 region has the DNA TGTGCCAGCAGCCAAGATGAAATAACTAGCACAGATACGCAGTATTTT.

V is TRBV18 and J is TRBJ1-2, with 9 bases lining up with TRBD1. The V gene's germline CDR1 is KGHSH and CDR2 LQKENI. The CDR3 is made up of 16 amino acids. The V segment lost 3 bases and the J segment 8 bases; nucleotides outside the gene matches: 13. CDR3 nucleotides: TGTGCCAGCTCACCGACCGTAGGACAGGGGAGAGACGGCTACACCTTC. Protein sequence: CASSPTVGQGRDGYTF.

This clone was counted a few times. CDR3 nucleotide sequence: TGTGCCAGCAGCCCGTGGGGTTCGAGGGATCCCACGAGAAACACCATATATTTT. It specifies CASSPWGSRDPTRNTIYF. The rearrangement uses TRBV7-2 and TRBJ1-3; D ambiguous. V was shortened by 5 bases and J by 5 bases, with 25 bases between the two germline ends. The CDR3 extends over 18 amino acids. The germline gives CDR1 SGHTA, CDR2 FQGNSA.

This sequence joins TRBV5-1 and TRBJ1-1; no definite D call. The CDR3 length is 16 residues. V lost 0 bases to trimming and J lost 1 base, with 13 bases between them. Per the germline V gene, CDR1 is SGHRS and CDR2 is YFSETQ. Here the CDR3 DNA reads TGCGCCAGCAGCTTGGCTGGAGGGAAGAGGAACACTGAAGCTTTCTTT. As protein: CASSLAGGKRNTEAFF.

This chain connects TRBV5-1 to TRBJ1-3; TRBD1 might be the D (5 bases). Trimming stripped 4 bases from V and 2 bases from J, with 13 bases between. CDR1 and CDR2 from the germline V gene are SGHRS and YFSETQ. The CDR3 is 15 amino acids. The CDR3 sequence: CASSRDPATGNTIYF. The DNA of the CDR3 is TGCGCCAGCAGCCGGGACCCAGCGACTGGAAACACCATATATTTT.

This clone was counted between two and nine times. The chain employs TRBV7-8 and TRBJ1-5; possible D gene TRBD1, 5 bases. This CDR3 is 15 amino acids long. V was trimmed by 0 bases and J by 5 bases, leaving 11 bases between them. Germline V lookup: CDR1 SGHVS, CDR2 FQNEAQ. The CDR3 coding sequence is TGTGCCAGCAGCTTAGCGGGACGGAGGTATCAGCCCCAGCATTTT. It is translated as CASSLAGRRYQPQHF.

This clone is a singleton in its sample. This rearrangement joins TRBV7-8 to TRBJ2-4; D is uncertain. Germline CDR1 reads SGHVS; CDR2 reads FQNEAQ. CDR3 size: 13 residues. Trimming stripped 5 bases from V and 6 bases from J, with 11 bases between. CDR3: CASSLTLGNIQYF. The CDR3 coding sequence is TGTGCCAGCAGCCTGACCTTGGGAAACATTCAGTACTTC.

This clone was counted once. The V and J genes are TRBV29-1 and TRBJ2-2; 9 bases match TRBD1. Germline-derived CDR1 and CDR2 are SQVTM and ANQGSEA. V dropped 6 bases and J dropped 3; count of bases not matched to a gene: 5. The length of the CDR3 is 14 residues. The CDR3 sequence: CSVDGQGYTGELFF. The CDR3 DNA reads TGCAGCGTCGACGGACAGGGGTACACCGGGGAGCTGTTTTTT.